One sample yielded the 8 T cell receptor beta chains listed below, sequenced in a study of blood T cells in healthy people across ages. Using a J-beta primer mix together with a sample-barcoded 5' primer, a second PCR was run for about 6 to 12 cycles. From the 5' RACE reads, TCRdb called clonotypes with MiXCR, one entry per CDR3 protein. The sample includes 1.5 million to 2 million distinct CDR3 sequences, roughly 32% of them seen just once. The specimen sequenced was blood. Source of these receptors: a woman aged 30 to 39 in good health.

The rearrangement links TRBV14 to TRBJ2-3, with 10 bases matching TRBD2. Germline V CDR1 and CDR2: SGHDN, FVKESK. V shed 5 bases and J 6 bases; nucleotides not matched to a gene: 14. This CDR3 has 17 residues. The CDR3 spells CASSFRPTSGPTDTQYF. For the CDR3, the DNA is TGTGCCAGCAGCTTTAGACCGACTAGCGGGCCCACGGATACGCAGTATTTT.

In its sample, this clonotype was seen a few times. V gene TRBV7-2 combines with J gene TRBJ2-3; 10 bases map to TRBD2. This CDR3 has 16 amino acids. The V and J ends lost 5 bases and 4 bases, in that order; junction bases with no gene match: 9. CDR1 and CDR2 from the germline V gene are SGHTA and FQGNSA. DNA of the CDR3: TGTGCCAGCAGCACCCGGGCAGCGGGAGGGGCAGATACGCAGTATTTT. This sequence encodes CASSTRAAGGADTQYF.

This clonotype was picked up a small number of times. A much bigger clone sits one base away, suggesting this may be a read error. V gene TRBV12-3 or TRBV12-4 combines with J gene TRBJ1-4; D is ambiguous. Trimming cost V 5 bases and J 7 bases, with 14 bases left between them. CDR3 length: 14 residues. CDR3 coding DNA: TGTGCCAGCAGTCAGGCTCAAGGAGGTGAAAAACTGTTTTTT. As protein: CASSQAQGGEKLFF.

The chain is built from TRBV23-1 and TRBJ2-7; the match to TRBD1 covers 9 bases. TRBV23-1 is assigned to the ORF class and has an uncertain function. This CDR3 comprises 16 residues. V lost 3 bases and J lost 2; bases outside the gene matches: 8. This chain's CDR3 is CASSQAGTGNPYEQYF. CDR3 DNA sequence: TGCGCCAGCAGTCAGGCCGGGACAGGGAACCCCTACGAGCAGTACTTC.

The rearrangement links TRBV5-6 to TRBJ1-1; no definite D call. Trimming stripped 4 bases from V and 2 bases from J, with 15 bases between. Germline CDR1 and CDR2: SGHDT and YYEEEE. There are 15 residues in the CDR3. The CDR3 DNA follows: TGTGCCAGCAGCCTAATGACCGAAATCAACACTGAAGCTTTCTTT. Its protein is CASSLMTEINTEAFF.

This rearrangement joins TRBV5-1 to TRBJ1-1; 10 bases map to TRBD1. Germline-derived CDR1 and CDR2 are SGHRS and YFSETQ. With 1 base clipped from V and 5 bases from J, the junction kept 8 bases outside the gene matches. This CDR3 comprises 16 residues. The CDR3 nucleotides are TGCGCCAGCAGCTTGCTGGACAGGGGGTCTGGGACTGAAGCTTTCTTT. Its protein is CASSLLDRGSGTEAFF.

This clonotype was observed a handful of times. The chain joins TRBV29-1 to TRBJ2-1; 9 bases are a match to TRBD2. The CDR3 runs 16 residues. The germline gives CDR1 SQVTM, CDR2 ANQGSEA. The ends lost 2 bases at V and 3 bases at J; junction bases unmatched: 8. The CDR3 DNA follows: TGCAGCGTTGAAATCGGTAGCGGGGGCCGCTACAATGAGCAGTTCTTC. Amino acid sequence: CSVEIGSGGRYNEQFF.

This clonotype has a handful of counts. The chain has TRBV4-2 and TRBJ1-1, with TRBD1 as a possible D gene (5 bases). V lost 0 bases and J lost 11, with 13 bases in between. The CDR3 is made up of 13 amino acids. Looked up from germline, CDR1 is LGHNA and CDR2 is YNFKEQ. CDR3 protein: CASSQETEWGAFF. The CDR3 DNA reads as TGTGCCAGCAGCCAAGAAACGGAATGGGGGGCTTTCTTT.